Sequencing of this T cell receptor beta chain was carried out in a study of beta chain features in type 1 diabetes. Across the whole study: Researchers looked at approximately 100,000,000 sorted cells across all samples. Study conclusions and caveats: Type 1 diabetes patients had moderately but significantly shorter TCRB CDR3s in all four CD4+ subsets. Shorter templates might be favored by PCR, and equally so in patients and in controls. Type 1 diabetes patients showed fewer insertions and more deletions at VDJ junctions.

Expressed TCRB transcripts were sequenced after all isolated RNA was converted to cDNA. Sequencing was performed with immunoSEQ multiplex PCR; in TCRdb, only in-frame clones are kept and a portion is missing. The table shows hundreds of thousands of clones, with over 11% occurring only once. Cells sorted by CD45RO/CCR7/CD25/CD127/CD95/CD27 comprised CD4+ naive, central memory, regulatory and stem cell-like memory cells. Worth noting for this clone: Its antigen is unidentified.

With 3 bases clipped from V and 1 base from J, the junction kept 8 bases outside the gene matches. The V gene's germline CDR1 is SGHAT and CDR2 FQNNGV. The CDR3 has 16 amino acids. The sample consisted of naive CD4+ T cells from blood. V is TRBV11-2 and J is TRBJ2-7; 8 bases match TRBD1. The receptor's source is a man aged 18 to 30 with type 1 diabetes. CDR3 coding DNA: TGTGCCAGCAGCTTCCTTGGTGACAGGGGTTCCTACGAGCAGTACTTC. Translated, it gives CASSFLGDRGSYEQYF.